This entry is about one T cell receptor beta chain. A multiplex PCR was run with 60 Vbeta primers and 13 Jbeta primers. TCRdb's table, derived via immunoSEQ multiplex PCR, lists solely in-frame clones and lacks some. The sample consists of some 84,000 clones, about 60% of them appearing once. J gave up 6 bases and V 7 bases, and 8 bases lay outside the gene matches. CDR1 MNHNY and CDR2 SVGAGI come from the germline V gene (reference sequence). The CDR3 consists of 16 residues. This record comes from a study of cytomegalovirus exposure and HLA in healthy donors. The sequenced sample was PBMCs. V usage is TRBV6-6 and J usage is TRBJ2-2; 13 bases line up with TRBD2. The TCR originated in a woman in her thirties or forties in good health and CMV-seropositive. CDR3 in DNA: TGTGCCAGCATTACTAGCGGGAGGGCTGGGGCCGGGGAGCTGTTTTTT. This translates into CASITSGRAGAGELFF.